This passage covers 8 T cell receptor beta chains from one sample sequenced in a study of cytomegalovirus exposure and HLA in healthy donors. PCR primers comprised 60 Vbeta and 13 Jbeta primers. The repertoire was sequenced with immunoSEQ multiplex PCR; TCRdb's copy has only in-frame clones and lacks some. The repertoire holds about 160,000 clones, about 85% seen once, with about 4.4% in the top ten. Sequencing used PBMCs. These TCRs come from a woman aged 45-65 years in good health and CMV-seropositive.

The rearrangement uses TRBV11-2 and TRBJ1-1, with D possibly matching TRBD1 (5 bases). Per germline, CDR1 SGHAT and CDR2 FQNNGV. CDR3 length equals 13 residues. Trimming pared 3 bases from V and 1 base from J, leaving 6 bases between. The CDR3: CASSFDRNTEAFF. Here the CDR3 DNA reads TGTGCCAGCAGCTTCGACAGGAACACTGAAGCTTTCTTT.

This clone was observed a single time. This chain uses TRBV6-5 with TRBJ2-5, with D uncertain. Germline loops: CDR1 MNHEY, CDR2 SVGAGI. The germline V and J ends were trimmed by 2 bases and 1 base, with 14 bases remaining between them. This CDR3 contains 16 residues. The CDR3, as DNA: TGTGCCAGCAGTTACGCCGAGGCCTTTGGCCAAGAGACCCAGTACTTC. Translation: CASSYAEAFGQETQYF.

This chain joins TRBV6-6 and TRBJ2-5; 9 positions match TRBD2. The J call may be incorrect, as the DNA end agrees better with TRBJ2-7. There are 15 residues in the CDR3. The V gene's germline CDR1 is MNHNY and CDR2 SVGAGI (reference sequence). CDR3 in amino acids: CASMPKGLAVYEQYF. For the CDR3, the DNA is TGTGCCAGCATGCCAAAGGGACTAGCAGTTTACGAGCAGTACTTC.

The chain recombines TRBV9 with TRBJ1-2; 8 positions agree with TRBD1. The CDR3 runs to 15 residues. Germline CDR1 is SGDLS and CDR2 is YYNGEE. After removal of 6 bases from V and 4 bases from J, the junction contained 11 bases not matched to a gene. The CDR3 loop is CASTSGTGFLYGYTF. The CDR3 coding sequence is TGTGCCAGCACCTCCGGGACAGGTTTTCTCTATGGCTACACCTTC.

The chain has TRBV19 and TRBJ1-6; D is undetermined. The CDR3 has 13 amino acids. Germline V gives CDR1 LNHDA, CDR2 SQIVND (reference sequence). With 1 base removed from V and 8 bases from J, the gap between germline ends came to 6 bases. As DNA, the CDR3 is TGTGCCAGTAGTATAGTCCGGGATTCACCCCTCCACTTT. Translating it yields CASSIVRDSPLHF. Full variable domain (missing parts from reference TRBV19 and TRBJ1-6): DGGITQSPKYLFRKEGQNVTLSCEQNLNHDAMYWYRQDPGQGLRLIYYSQIVNDFQKGDIAEGYSVSREKKESFPLTVTSAQKNPTAFYLCASSIVRDSPLHFGNGTRLTVT.

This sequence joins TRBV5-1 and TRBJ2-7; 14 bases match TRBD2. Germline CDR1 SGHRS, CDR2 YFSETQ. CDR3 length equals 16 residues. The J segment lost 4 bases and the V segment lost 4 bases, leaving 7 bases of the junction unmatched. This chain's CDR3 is CASSDGLAGGTYEQYF. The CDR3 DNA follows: TGCGCCAGCAGCGACGGACTAGCGGGAGGTACGTACGAGCAGTACTTC.

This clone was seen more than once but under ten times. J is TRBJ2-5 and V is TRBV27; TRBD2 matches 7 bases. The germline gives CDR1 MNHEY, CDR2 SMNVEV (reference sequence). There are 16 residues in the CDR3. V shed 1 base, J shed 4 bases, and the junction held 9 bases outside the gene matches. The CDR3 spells CASSLYGGGPGETQYF. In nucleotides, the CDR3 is TGTGCCAGCAGTTTATATGGGGGAGGGCCGGGAGAGACCCAGTACTTC.

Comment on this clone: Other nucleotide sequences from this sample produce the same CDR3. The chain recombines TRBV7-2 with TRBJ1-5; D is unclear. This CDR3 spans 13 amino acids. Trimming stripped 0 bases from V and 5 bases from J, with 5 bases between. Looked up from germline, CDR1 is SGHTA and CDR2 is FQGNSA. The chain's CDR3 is CASSLAGDQPQHF. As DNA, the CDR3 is TGTGCCAGCAGCTTAGCCGGGGATCAGCCCCAGCATTTT. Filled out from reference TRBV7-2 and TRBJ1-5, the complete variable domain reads GAGVSQSPSNKVTEKGKDVELRCDPISGHTALYWYRQSLGQGLEFLIYFQGNSAPDKSGLPSDRFSAERTGGSVSTLTIQRTQQEDSAVYLCASSLAGDQPQHFGDGTRLSIL.